One and the same sample provided the 30 T cell receptor beta chains below, sequenced in a study of a mutant IDH1 vaccine in newly diagnosed glioma. This sample's time point: week 11, during vaccination. It was 300 ug of mutant IDH1 20-mer peptide that made up each vaccine dose, given with topical imiquimod. The table came from immunoSEQ multiplex PCR; TCRdb's copy has only in-frame clones and leaves some out. This sample carries 35,000 or so clones, around 80% of them seen once, and the ten largest clones take roughly 16%. These receptors are not linked to any known antigen. The sample here was peripheral blood mononuclear cells (PBMCs), taken from a glioma patient whose treatment included an IDH1 peptide vaccine. These receptors were collected from a woman aged 30 to 39 with glioma. Some clones in this sample may be carry-over from other donors' samples.

This rearrangement joins TRBV5-1 to TRBJ1-1; D remains ambiguous. The CDR3 length is 15 residues. Germline V gene sequence: CDR1 SGHRS, CDR2 YFSETQ. V lost 0 bases to trimming and J lost 3 bases, with 12 bases between them. DNA of the CDR3: TGCGCCAGCAGCTTGGAACCTGGCCCCGACACTGAAGCTTTCTTT. Translating gives CASSLEPGPDTEAFF. The full variable domain, in which reference TRBV5-1 and TRBJ1-1 provide the parts outside the CDR3, is KAGVTQTPRYLIKTRGQQVTLSCSPISGHRSVSWYQQTPGQGLQFLFEYFSETQRNKGNFPGRFSGRQFSNSRSEMNVSTLELGDSALYLCASSLEPGPDTEAFFGQGTRLTVV.

The V call is TRBV7-8, the J call TRBJ2-6; 7 nucleotides align to TRBD1. This CDR3 has 20 amino acids. Germline values: CDR1 SGHVS, CDR2 FQNEAQ. V dropped 5 bases and J dropped 0; count of bases not matched to a gene: 16. CDR3 amino acids: CASSLPGLQGPNSGANVLTF. Written as DNA, the CDR3 is TGTGCCAGCAGCCTACCCGGTTTACAGGGGCCTAACTCTGGGGCCAACGTCCTGACTTTC.

This clone was seen only once. CDR3 region: CASQTGEAAKNIQYF. Here the CDR3 DNA reads TGTGCCTCTCAGACAGGGGAGGCGGCCAAAAACATTCAGTACTTC. The J gene is TRBJ2-4, the V gene TRBV6-1; 8 bases align to TRBD1. The ends lost 11 bases at V and 1 base at J; junction bases unmatched: 10. This CDR3 spans 15 amino acids. In germline, CDR1 is MNHNS, CDR2 SASEGT.

This chain uses TRBV2 with TRBJ2-7; a weak D match, TRBD2 (5 bases). The CDR3 is 14 amino acids. Germline loops: CDR1 SNHLY, CDR2 FYNNEI. The germline V and J ends were trimmed by 2 bases and 3 bases, with 11 bases remaining between them. The CDR3 region is CASSENGMGYEQYF. Here the CDR3 DNA reads TGTGCCAGCAGTGAAAACGGGATGGGCTACGAGCAGTACTTC.

The rearrangement uses TRBV27 and TRBJ2-7; 14 nucleotides align to TRBD2. The CDR3 is 17 residues long. Germline CDR1 is MNHEY and CDR2 is SMNVEV (reference sequence). V trimming: 5 bases; J trimming: 2 bases; junction bases outside the gene matches: 8. The CDR3 DNA follows: TGTGCCAGCAGTCGTCTGGGACTAGCGGGAGTAACCTACGAGCAGTACTTC. It translates to CASSRLGLAGVTYEQYF.

V usage is TRBV6-1 and J usage is TRBJ2-1; 10 positions agree with TRBD2. Germline V gene data show CDR1 as MNHNS and CDR2 as SASEGT. With 1 base clipped from V and 6 bases from J, the junction kept 3 bases outside the gene matches. The CDR3 is 15 amino acids. For the CDR3, the DNA is TGTGCCAGCAGTGAAGGGGGACTAGCGCCCAATGAGCAGTTCTTC. This encodes CASSEGGLAPNEQFF.

This chain uses TRBV19 with TRBJ1-2; TRBD1 aligns across 10 bases. The CDR3 is 14 residues long. The J segment lost 4 bases and the V segment lost 7 bases, leaving 6 bases of the junction unmatched. From germline, CDR1 is LNHDA and CDR2 SQIVND (reference sequence). In DNA form, the CDR3 reads TGTGCCAGTACCCCGACAGGGGGCGGCTATGGCTACACCTTC. This gives the protein CASTPTGGGYGYTF. Full variable domain (rest looked up from reference TRBV19 and TRBJ1-2): DGGITQSPKYLFRKEGQNVTLSCEQNLNHDAMYWYRQDPGQGLRLIYYSQIVNDFQKGDIAEGYSVSREKKESFPLTVTSAQKNPTAFYLCASTPTGGGYGYTFGSGTRLTVV.

This sequence joins TRBV7-8 and TRBJ2-3, with 9 bases fitting TRBD2. Germline loops: CDR1 SGHVS, CDR2 FQNEAQ. V lost 3 bases, J lost 4 bases, and 8 bases stayed unmatched. This CDR3 is built from 16 residues. CDR3 bases: TGTGCCAGCAGCTTCACGGGCGGGAGGGATCCAGATACGCAGTATTTT. Translating gives CASSFTGGRDPDTQYF.

V and J are TRBV7-9 and TRBJ2-5, with 7 bases aligning to TRBD1. After removal of 6 bases from V and 2 bases from J, the junction contained 6 bases not matched to a gene. This CDR3 contains 14 residues. CDR1 is SEHNR and CDR2 is FQNEAQ in the germline V gene (reference sequence). The CDR3 DNA is TGTGCCAGCAGTTCTCAGGGGGAGCAAGAGACCCAGTACTTC. Its protein is CASSSQGEQETQYF. The whole variable domain, remainder taken from reference TRBV7-9 and TRBJ2-5, is DTGVSQNPRHKITKRGQNVTFRCDPISEHNRLYWYRQTLGQGPEFLTYFQNEAQLEKSRLLSDRFSAERPKGSFSTLEIQRTEQGDSAMYLCASSSQGEQETQYFGPGTRLLVL.

The rearrangement joins TRBV5-1 to TRBJ2-7; D may be TRBD2 (5 bases). The CDR3 loop spans 15 amino acids. V was clipped by 2 bases and J by 1 base, with 13 bases between them. In germline, CDR1 is SGHRS, CDR2 YFSETQ. The CDR3: CASSLGGLLSYEQYF. In DNA, the CDR3 is TGCGCCAGCAGCTTAGGCGGACTCCTATCCTACGAGCAGTACTTC.

Only one count was recorded for this clone. The gene calls are TRBV6-4 and TRBJ2-1, with D perhaps TRBD2 (6 bases). The CDR3 covers 17 residues. V lost 6 bases to trimming and J lost 4 bases, with 22 bases between them. CDR1 and CDR2 (germline): MRHNA, SNTAGT. The CDR3 DNA sequence: TGTGCCAGCAGCCCCAGACGACTAGGCGGGTCTTACAATGAGCAGTTCTTC. Amino acid sequence: CASSPRRLGGSYNEQFF.

The rearrangement uses TRBV15 and TRBJ2-7; D perhaps matches TRBD2 (7 bases). The V and J ends lost 8 bases and 5 bases respectively, with 16 bases between them. The CDR3 runs 13 residues. Germline V lookup: CDR1 LNHNV, CDR2 YYDKDF (reference sequence). The CDR3 sequence: CATGKGGLNEQYF. CDR3 nucleotides: TGTGCCACCGGAAAGGGGGGGCTAAACGAGCAGTACTTC.

The gene calls are TRBV30 and TRBJ1-2, with D unresolved. Germline CDR1 and CDR2: GTSNPN and SVGIG (reference sequence). Trimming pared 1 base from V and 8 bases from J, leaving 8 bases between. CDR3 size: 11 residues. As DNA, the CDR3 is TGTGCCTGGAGTGGTGCTGGGGGCTACACCTTC. Translated, it gives CAWSGAGGYTF.

This chain joins TRBV11-3 and TRBJ1-2; the D gene is possibly TRBD1 (6 bases). Deletions cut 7 bases from V and 7 bases from J, with 19 bases between. The CDR3 runs 14 residues. Germline-derived CDR1 and CDR2 are SGHNT and YENEEA. This chain's CDR3 is CASTLRGGIGGYTF. Here the CDR3 DNA reads TGTGCCAGCACCCTTAGGGGGGGCATTGGTGGCTACACCTTC.

This chain joins TRBV6-6 and TRBJ2-5; D may be TRBD1 (7 bases). Germline assignment: CDR1 MNHNY and CDR2 SVGAGI (reference sequence). The CDR3 length is 15 residues. The V end lost 5 bases, the J end lost 5 bases, and 18 bases lay between the germline ends. CDR3: CASSIPRRGRETQYF. The CDR3 DNA reads TGTGCCAGCAGTATCCCCCGGAGGGGGCGGGAGACCCAGTACTTC.

J is TRBJ2-7 and V is TRBV30; D is unresolved. This CDR3 comprises 13 residues. Germline CDR1 reads GTSNPN; CDR2 reads SVGIG (reference sequence). Trimming pared 0 bases from V and 5 bases from J, leaving 11 bases between. This CDR3 reads CAWSVYRGNEQYF. CDR3 DNA: TGTGCCTGGAGTGTCTATCGTGGGAACGAGCAGTACTTC.

V gene TRBV19 combines with J gene TRBJ2-3; either TRBD1 or TRBD2 may supply D (5 bases each). The germline V gene encodes CDR1 LNHDA and CDR2 SQIVND (reference sequence). Trimming cost V 6 bases and J 2 bases, with 24 bases left between them. This CDR3 is built from 18 residues. The CDR3 sequence: CASRSPLTGQQPTDTQYF. CDR3 bases: TGTGCCAGTAGAAGCCCCTTAACGGGGCAGCAACCCACAGATACGCAGTATTTT.

The V gene is TRBV27, the J gene TRBJ2-7, with 11 bases identical to TRBD2. J gave up 9 bases and V 6 bases, and 10 bases lay outside the gene matches. There are 14 residues in the CDR3. Germline V gives CDR1 MNHEY, CDR2 SMNVEV (reference sequence). The CDR3 region is CASRMTSGIPPQYF. CDR3 in DNA: TGTGCCAGCAGGATGACTAGCGGGATTCCTCCGCAGTACTTC.

The chain links TRBV2 to TRBJ2-3; TRBD2 agrees at 9 bases. CDR3 length: 15 amino acids. The V gene's germline CDR1 is SNHLY and CDR2 FYNNEI. Trimming cost V 8 bases and J 3 bases; bases outside gene matches: 9. CDR3 coding DNA: TGTGCCAGCCCCCCCAGACTAGCGGCTACAGATACGCAGTATTTT. Protein sequence: CASPPRLAATDTQYF.

V usage is TRBV6-1 and J usage is TRBJ2-4; D is perhaps TRBD1 or TRBD2 (5 bases each). The CDR3 covers 14 residues. Trimming pared 7 bases from V and 5 bases from J, leaving 15 bases between. Germline CDR1 is MNHNS and CDR2 is SASEGT. The CDR3 DNA is TGTGCCAGCAAGGGGTATCGGGGCCAAAACATTCAGTACTTC. Its protein is CASKGYRGQNIQYF.

This rearrangement joins TRBV6-5 to TRBJ1-1; the D is unclear. Germline lookup yields CDR1 MNHEY and CDR2 SVGAGI. The CDR3 loop spans 11 amino acids. Trimming removed 2 bases from V and 5 bases from J, with 3 bases in between. The CDR3, as DNA: TGTGCCAGCAGTTACATGACTGAAGCTTTCTTT. Translated, it gives CASSYMTEAFF.

The chain uses TRBV27 and TRBJ2-7; 10 nucleotides align to TRBD1. The CDR3 spans 14 residues. Germline lookup yields CDR1 MNHEY and CDR2 SMNVEV (reference sequence). Losses at the gene ends were 3 bases for V and 3 bases for J; bases not matched to a gene: 2. In DNA, the CDR3 is TGTGCCAGCAGTTTCCGGACAGGGGGCTACGAGCAGTACTTC. It translates to CASSFRTGGYEQYF.

The rearrangement joins TRBV6-1 to TRBJ2-7; TRBD2 might be the D (6 bases). V lost 3 bases, J lost 1 base, and 16 bases lay in between. The CDR3 is made up of 16 amino acids. Germline V gene sequence: CDR1 MNHNS, CDR2 SASEGT. The CDR3 sequence is CASSEAGYSMSYEQYF. The CDR3 nucleotides are TGTGCCAGCAGTGAGGCGGGGTACAGCATGTCCTACGAGCAGTACTTC.

CDR3 coding DNA: TGTGCCAGCAGTTACGGACAAATAGGGAATGAGCAGTTCTTC. Translation gives CASSYGQIGNEQFF. This chain connects TRBV6-5 to TRBJ2-1, with D maybe TRBD1 (5 bases). The V end lost 2 bases, the J end lost 7 bases, and 12 bases lay between the germline ends. Germline assignment: CDR1 MNHEY and CDR2 SVGAGI. This CDR3 is built from 14 residues.

This chain links TRBV29-1 with TRBJ1-2; tentative D call: TRBD1 (5 bases). CDR1 SQVTM and CDR2 ANQGSEA come from the germline V gene. This CDR3 contains 14 residues. V was pared by 3 bases and J by 8 bases, with 19 bases between. In DNA form, the CDR3 reads TGCAGCGTTGATACTAGGCAGGGAGGGAGAGGCTACACCTTC. Protein: CSVDTRQGGRGYTF.

CDR3 in DNA: TGTGCCAGCAGCTTAGGGACTCCCTATGGCTACACCTTC. Amino acid sequence: CASSLGTPYGYTF. The chain has TRBV7-2 and TRBJ1-2; the D is unclear. Germline V lookup: CDR1 SGHTA, CDR2 FQGNSA. The length of the CDR3 is 13 residues. Trimming removed 1 base at V and 4 bases at J, with 7 bases between.

The chain uses TRBV5-6 and TRBJ1-2; 8 bases match TRBD1. This CDR3 contains 15 residues. Germline V CDR1 and CDR2: SGHDT, YYEEEE. The V and J ends lost 4 bases and 8 bases, in that order; junction bases with no gene match: 13. DNA for the CDR3: TGTGCCAGCAGCGCCTCCGGACAGGGATCGAGAGGCTACACCTTC. Residues: CASSASGQGSRGYTF.

The V gene is TRBV4-1, the J gene TRBJ2-7; no reliable D call. Germline V gives CDR1 MGHRA, CDR2 YSYEKL. Trimming pared 8 bases from V and 3 bases from J, leaving 23 bases between. This CDR3 contains 16 residues. Here the CDR3 reads CASAPYSGTRYYEQYF. The CDR3 region has the DNA TGCGCCAGCGCCCCGTATTCCGGTACAAGATACTACGAGCAGTACTTC.

This CDR3 is CASSFGHTTFYGYTF. The CDR3 nucleotides read TGTGCCAGCAGCTTCGGACATACCACCTTCTATGGCTACACCTTC. The chain joins TRBV6-5 to TRBJ1-2, with TRBD1 as a possible D gene (5 bases). With 6 bases removed from V and 4 bases from J, the gap between germline ends came to 18 bases. The germline CDR1 and CDR2 sequences are MNHEY and SVGAGI. This CDR3 is 15 amino acids long.

The chain carries TRBV4-1 and TRBJ2-5, with D perhaps TRBD2 (5 bases). V was trimmed by 4 bases and J by 5 bases, leaving 11 bases between them. CDR1 is MGHRA, CDR2 YSYEKL, per germline. The CDR3 consists of 13 residues. The DNA of the CDR3 is TGCGCCAGCAGCCCCAGCCCGGGGGAGACCCAGTACTTC. Translated: CASSPSPGETQYF.